Reported below is one TCR beta chain. What it binds is unknown. The sample belongs to a study of cytomegalovirus exposure and HLA in healthy donors. Study results and limitations: Across donors, most TCRs were seen rarely, yet some public ones were widespread. Investigators reported more than 150 TCR beta chains as tied to cytomegalovirus. V segments that were indistinguishable, TRBV6-2 and TRBV6-3 among them, were omitted from analysis.

PCR was performed using 60 Vbeta and 13 Jbeta primers. Measured with immunoSEQ multiplex PCR; TCRdb has only the in-frame clones, and not every one. This sample has around 200,000 clones, with about 80% found just once. Healthy individuals who donated bone marrow served as the donors. Trimming cost V 5 bases and J 5 bases, with 10 bases left between them. This CDR3 comprises 12 residues. Germline V gives CDR1 PRHDT, CDR2 FYEKMQ (reference sequence). Material: PBMCs. This TCR was sampled from a middle-aged man in good health and CMV-seronegative. The chain employs TRBV13 and TRBJ2-7; no clear D gene. CDR3 nucleotide sequence: TGTGCCAGCAGCGGCCCTTCCGACGAGCAGTACTTC. Translated: CASSGPSDEQYF. Complete variable domain (other parts from reference TRBV13 and TRBJ2-7): AAGVIQSPRHLIKEKRETATLKCYPIPRHDTVYWYQQGPGQDPQFLISFYEKMQSDKGSIPDRFSAQQFSDYHSELNMSSLELGDSALYFCASSGPSDEQYFGPGTRLTVT.